This TCR beta chain is from a study of PD-1 blockade in classical Hodgkin lymphoma. Study findings and constraints: Researchers reported that CD4+ TCR diversity, though not CD8+, rose significantly by C4D1. Relative to healthy donors, newly diagnosed patients reportedly had lower baseline TCR diversity, which was reported as lower still in relapsed/refractory patients. The diversity seen at baseline in complete responders resembled that of newly diagnosed patients.

Notes on this clone: The antigen is undetermined.

The length of the CDR3 is 14 residues. The germline CDR1 and CDR2 sequences are SGHAT and FQDESV (reference sequence). Losses at the gene ends were 11 bases for V and 5 bases for J; bases not matched to a gene: 11. The protocol was immunoSEQ multiplex PCR, while the TCRdb copy is restricted to in-frame clones and leaves out a portion. This sample carries more than 140,000 clones, approximately 81% of them seen once, and the ten largest clones take 9.2%. Each and every patient relapsed after autologous stem cell transplantation, and patients got differing brentuximab vedotin exposure. The chain links TRBV11-1 to TRBJ1-4; 7 bases are shared with TRBD1. The receptor was isolated from a human donor with classical Hodgkin lymphoma. The starting material was peripheral blood mononuclear cells (PBMCs), obtained before the second cycle of nivolumab. CDR3 coding DNA: TGTGCCTTAAAAGTAGGCAGGGGGAATGAAAAACTGTTTTTT. Translation gives CALKVGRGNEKLFF.